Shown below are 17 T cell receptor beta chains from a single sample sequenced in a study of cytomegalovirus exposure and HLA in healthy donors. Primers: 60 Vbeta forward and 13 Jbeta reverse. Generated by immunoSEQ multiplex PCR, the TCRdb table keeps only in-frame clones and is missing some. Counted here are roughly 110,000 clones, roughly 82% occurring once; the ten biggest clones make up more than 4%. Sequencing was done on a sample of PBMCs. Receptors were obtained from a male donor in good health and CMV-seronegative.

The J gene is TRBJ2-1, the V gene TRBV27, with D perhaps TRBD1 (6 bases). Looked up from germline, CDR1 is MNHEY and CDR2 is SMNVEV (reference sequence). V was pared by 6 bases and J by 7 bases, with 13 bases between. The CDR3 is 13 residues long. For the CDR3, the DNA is TGTGCCAGCAGGACAGGTTTTGTGAATGAGCAGTTCTTC. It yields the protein CASRTGFVNEQFF.

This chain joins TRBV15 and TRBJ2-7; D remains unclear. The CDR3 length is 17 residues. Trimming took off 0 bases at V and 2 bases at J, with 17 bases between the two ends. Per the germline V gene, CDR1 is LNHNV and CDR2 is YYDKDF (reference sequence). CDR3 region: CATSRERLASAAYEQYF. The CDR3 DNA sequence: TGTGCCACCAGCAGAGAGCGGTTGGCCAGTGCTGCCTACGAGCAGTACTTC.

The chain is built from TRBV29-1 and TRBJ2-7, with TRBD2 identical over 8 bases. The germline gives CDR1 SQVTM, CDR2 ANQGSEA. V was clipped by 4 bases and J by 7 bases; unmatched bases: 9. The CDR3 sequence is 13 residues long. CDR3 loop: CSVVFSGIGEQYF. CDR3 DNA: TGCAGCGTTGTTTTTAGCGGGATTGGTGAGCAGTACTTC.

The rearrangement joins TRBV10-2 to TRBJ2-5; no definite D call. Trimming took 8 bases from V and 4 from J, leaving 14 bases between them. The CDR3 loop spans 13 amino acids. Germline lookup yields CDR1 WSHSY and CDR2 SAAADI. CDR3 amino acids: CASRSSSGETQYF. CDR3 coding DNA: TGCGCCAGCCGGTCCTCTTCGGGAGAGACCCAGTACTTC.

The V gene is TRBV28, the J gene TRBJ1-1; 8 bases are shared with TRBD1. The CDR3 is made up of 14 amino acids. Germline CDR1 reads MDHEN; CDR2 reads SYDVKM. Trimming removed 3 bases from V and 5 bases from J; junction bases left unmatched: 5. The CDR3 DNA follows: TGTGCCAGCAGTTTCCCAGGGGGCCGGACTGAAGCTTTCTTT. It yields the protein CASSFPGGRTEAFF.

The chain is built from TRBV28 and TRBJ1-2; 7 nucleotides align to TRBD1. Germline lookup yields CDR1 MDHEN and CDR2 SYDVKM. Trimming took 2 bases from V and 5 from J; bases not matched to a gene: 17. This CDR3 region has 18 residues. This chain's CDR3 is CASSLPYRQGPVSYGYTF. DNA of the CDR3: TGTGCCAGCAGTTTACCTTACAGACAGGGACCAGTGTCATATGGCTACACCTTC.

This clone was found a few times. CDR3 sequence reads: CASSWTLLAGGYEQYF. The CDR3 DNA reads TGCGCCAGCAGCTGGACGTTGCTAGCGGGAGGTTACGAGCAGTACTTC. V usage is TRBV5-1 and J usage is TRBJ2-7; 11 bases are a match to TRBD2. The junction had 9 bases not matched to a gene; V was cut back by 3 bases and J by 4 bases. The CDR3 consists of 16 residues. The germline gives CDR1 SGHRS, CDR2 YFSETQ.

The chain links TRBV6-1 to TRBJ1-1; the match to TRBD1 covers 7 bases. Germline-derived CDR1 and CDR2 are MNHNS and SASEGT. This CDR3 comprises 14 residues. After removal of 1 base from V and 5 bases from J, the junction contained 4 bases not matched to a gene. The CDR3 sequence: CASSEVFRGTEAFF. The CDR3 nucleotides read TGTGCCAGCAGTGAAGTCTTCAGGGGGACTGAAGCTTTCTTT.

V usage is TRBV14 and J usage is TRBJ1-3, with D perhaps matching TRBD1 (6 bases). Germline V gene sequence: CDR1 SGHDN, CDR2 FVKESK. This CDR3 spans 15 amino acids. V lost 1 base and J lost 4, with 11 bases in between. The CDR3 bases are TGTGCCAGCAGCCAAGCAGGGGTAGCCGGAAACACCATATATTTT. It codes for CASSQAGVAGNTIYF.

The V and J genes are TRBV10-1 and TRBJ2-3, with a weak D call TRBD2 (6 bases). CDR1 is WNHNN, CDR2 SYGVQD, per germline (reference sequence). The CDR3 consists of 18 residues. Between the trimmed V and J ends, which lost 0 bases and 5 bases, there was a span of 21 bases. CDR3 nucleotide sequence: TGCGCCAGCAGTGAGTCGAGCTCTGAGTCGGGAGTGGGAGATACGCAGTATTTT. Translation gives CASSESSSESGVGDTQYF.

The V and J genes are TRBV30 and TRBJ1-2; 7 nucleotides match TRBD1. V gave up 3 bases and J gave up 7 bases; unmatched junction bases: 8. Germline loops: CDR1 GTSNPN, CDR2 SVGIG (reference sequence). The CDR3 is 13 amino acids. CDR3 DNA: TGTGCCTGGAGCCGACAGGGTAGGGGTGGCTACACCTTC. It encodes CAWSRQGRGGYTF. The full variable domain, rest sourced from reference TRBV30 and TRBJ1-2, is SQTIHQWPATLVQPVGSPLSLECTVEGTSNPNLYWYRQAAGRGLQLLFYSVGIGQISSEVPQNLSASRPQDRQFILSSKKLLLSDSGFYLCAWSRQGRGGYTFGSGTRLTVV.

The CDR3 nucleotides are TGTGCCAGCAGCCCCATAGCGATGCCCTACGAGCAGTACTTC. The encoded protein is CASSPIAMPYEQYF. The rearrangement joins TRBV11-2 to TRBJ2-7, with D perhaps TRBD2 (5 bases). CDR3 length: 14 residues. Trimming cost V 5 bases and J 2 bases, with 13 bases left between them. The germline CDR1 and CDR2 sequences are SGHAT and FQNNGV.

CDR3 nucleotides: TGTGCCAGCTCTCTTCAGCGGGAGGTATACAATGAGCAGTTCTTC. Translation gives CASSLQREVYNEQFF. V and J are TRBV18 and TRBJ2-1; 9 bases fit TRBD2. Germline V CDR1 and CDR2: KGHSH, LQKENI. This CDR3 comprises 15 residues. Trimming took 6 bases from V and 4 from J; bases not matched to a gene: 7. The full variable domain, completed using reference TRBV18 and TRBJ2-1, is NAGVMQNPRHLVRRRGQEARLRCSPMKGHSHVYWYRQLPEEGLKFMVYLQKENIIDESGMPKERFSAEFPKEGPSILRIQQVVRGDSAAYFCASSLQREVYNEQFFGPGTRLTVL.

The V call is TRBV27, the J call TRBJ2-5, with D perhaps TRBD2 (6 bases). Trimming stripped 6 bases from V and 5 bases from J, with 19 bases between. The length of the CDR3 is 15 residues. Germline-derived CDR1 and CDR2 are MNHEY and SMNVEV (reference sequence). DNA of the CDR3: TGTGCCAGCAGGGCTCTCGCGGGGCGTATGGAGACCCAGTACTTC. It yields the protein CASRALAGRMETQYF.

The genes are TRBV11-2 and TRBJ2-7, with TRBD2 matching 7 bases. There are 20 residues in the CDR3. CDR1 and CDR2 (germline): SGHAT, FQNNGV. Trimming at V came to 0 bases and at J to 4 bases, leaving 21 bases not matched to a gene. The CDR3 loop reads CASSLEGFGGSTFFFYEQYF. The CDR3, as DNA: TGTGCCAGCAGCTTAGAGGGTTTTGGCGGGAGTACCTTCTTTTTTTACGAGCAGTACTTC.

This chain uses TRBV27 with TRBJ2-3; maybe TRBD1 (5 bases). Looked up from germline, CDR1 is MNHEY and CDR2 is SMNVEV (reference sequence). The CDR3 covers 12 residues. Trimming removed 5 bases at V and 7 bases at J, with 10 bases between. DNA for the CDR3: TGTGCCAGCAGTGCTCAGGGTAATACGCAGTATTTT. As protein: CASSAQGNTQYF.

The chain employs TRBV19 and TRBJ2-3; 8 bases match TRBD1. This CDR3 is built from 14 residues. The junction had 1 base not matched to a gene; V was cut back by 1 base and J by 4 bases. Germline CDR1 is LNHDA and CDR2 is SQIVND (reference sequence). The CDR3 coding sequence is TGTGCCAGTAGTATAGGACAGGGGCCAGATACGCAGTATTTT. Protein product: CASSIGQGPDTQYF.